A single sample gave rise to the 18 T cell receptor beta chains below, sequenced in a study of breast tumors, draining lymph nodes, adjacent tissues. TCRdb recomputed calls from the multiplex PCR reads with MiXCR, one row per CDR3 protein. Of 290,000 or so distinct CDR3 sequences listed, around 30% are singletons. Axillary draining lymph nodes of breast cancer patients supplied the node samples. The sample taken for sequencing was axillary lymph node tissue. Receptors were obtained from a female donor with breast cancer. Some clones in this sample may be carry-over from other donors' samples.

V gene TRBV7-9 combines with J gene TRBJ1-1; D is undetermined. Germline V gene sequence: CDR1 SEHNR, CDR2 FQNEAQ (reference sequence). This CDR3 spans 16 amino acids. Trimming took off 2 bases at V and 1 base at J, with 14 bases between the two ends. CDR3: CASSLMVLFSNTEAFF. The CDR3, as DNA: TGTGCCAGCAGCTTAATGGTTCTTTTTTCGAACACTGAAGCTTTCTTT.

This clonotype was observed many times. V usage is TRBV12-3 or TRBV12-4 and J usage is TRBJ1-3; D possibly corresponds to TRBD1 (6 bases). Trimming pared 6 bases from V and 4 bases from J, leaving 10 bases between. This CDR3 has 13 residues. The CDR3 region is CASRRGVGNTIYF. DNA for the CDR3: TGTGCCAGCAGGAGGGGGGTCGGAAACACCATATATTTT.

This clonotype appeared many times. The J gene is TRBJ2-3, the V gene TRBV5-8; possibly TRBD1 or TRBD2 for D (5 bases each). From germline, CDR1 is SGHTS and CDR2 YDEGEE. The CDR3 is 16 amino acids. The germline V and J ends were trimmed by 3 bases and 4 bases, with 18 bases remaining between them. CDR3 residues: CASSYTGTDSADTQYF. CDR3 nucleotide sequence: TGTGCCAGCAGCTATACCGGGACGGACTCAGCAGATACGCAGTATTTT.

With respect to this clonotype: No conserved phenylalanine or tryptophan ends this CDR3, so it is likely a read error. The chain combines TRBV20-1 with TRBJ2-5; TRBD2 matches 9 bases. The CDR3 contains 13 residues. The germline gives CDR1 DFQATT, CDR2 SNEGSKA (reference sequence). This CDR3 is CSASAGGQETQYL. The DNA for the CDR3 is TGCAGCGCTAGTGCGGGAGGGCAAGAGACCCAGTACCTC.

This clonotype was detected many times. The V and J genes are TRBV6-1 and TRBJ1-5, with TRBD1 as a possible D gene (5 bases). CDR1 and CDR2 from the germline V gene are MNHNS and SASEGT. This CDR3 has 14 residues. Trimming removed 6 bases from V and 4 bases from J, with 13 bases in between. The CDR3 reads CASRRDVRNQPQHF. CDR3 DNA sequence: TGTGCCAGCAGGCGGGACGTAAGAAATCAGCCCCAGCATTTT.

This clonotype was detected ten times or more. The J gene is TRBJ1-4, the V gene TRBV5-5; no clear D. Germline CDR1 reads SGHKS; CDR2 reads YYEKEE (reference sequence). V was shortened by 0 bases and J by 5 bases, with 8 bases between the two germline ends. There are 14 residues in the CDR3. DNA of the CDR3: TGTGCCAGCAGCTTGGAACAAAACAATGAAAAACTGTTTTTT. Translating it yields CASSLEQNNEKLFF. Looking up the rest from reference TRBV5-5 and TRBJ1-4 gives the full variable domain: DAGVTQSPTHLIKTRGQQVTLRCSPISGHKSVSWYQQVLGQGPQFIFQYYEKEERGRGNFPDRFSARQFPNYSSELNVNALLLGDSALYLCASSLEQNNEKLFFGSGTQLSVL.

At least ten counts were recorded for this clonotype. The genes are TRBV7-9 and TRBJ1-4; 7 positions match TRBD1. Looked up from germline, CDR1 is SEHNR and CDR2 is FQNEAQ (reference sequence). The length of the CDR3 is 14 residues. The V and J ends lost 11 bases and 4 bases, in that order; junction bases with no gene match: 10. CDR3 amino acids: CAGRQGSGNEKLFF. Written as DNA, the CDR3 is TGTGCCGGACGACAGGGTTCCGGTAATGAAAAACTGTTTTTT.

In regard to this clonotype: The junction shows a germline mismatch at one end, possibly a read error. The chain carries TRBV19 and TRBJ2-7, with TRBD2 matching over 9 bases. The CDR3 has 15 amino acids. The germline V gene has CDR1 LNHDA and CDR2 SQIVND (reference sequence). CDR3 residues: CAGSIATSGPYEQYF. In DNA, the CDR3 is TGTGCCGGTAGTATAGCGACTAGCGGTCCCTACGAGCAGTACTTC.

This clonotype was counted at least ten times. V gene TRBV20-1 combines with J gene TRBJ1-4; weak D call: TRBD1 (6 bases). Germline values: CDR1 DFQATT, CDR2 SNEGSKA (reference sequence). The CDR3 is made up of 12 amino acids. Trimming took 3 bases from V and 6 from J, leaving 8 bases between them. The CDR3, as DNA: TGCAGTGCTAGTACAGGGCATGAAAAACTGTTTTTT. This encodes CSASTGHEKLFF.

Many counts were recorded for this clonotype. The DNA of the CDR3 is TGTGCCAGCAGCCCCGAGGTCGGATTCAAGTTCTTC. Its translation is CASSPEVGFKFF. V is TRBV7-9 and J is TRBJ2-1; no definite D call. Trimming cost V 5 bases and J 14 bases, with 16 bases left between them. The CDR3 runs to 12 residues. Per germline, CDR1 SEHNR and CDR2 FQNEAQ (reference sequence).

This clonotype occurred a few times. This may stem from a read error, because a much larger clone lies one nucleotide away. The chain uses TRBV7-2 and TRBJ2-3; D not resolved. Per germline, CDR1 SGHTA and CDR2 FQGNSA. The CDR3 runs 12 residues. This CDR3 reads CACSLRPDTQYF. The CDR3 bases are TGTGCCTGCAGCTTAAGGCCAGATACGCAGTATTTT.

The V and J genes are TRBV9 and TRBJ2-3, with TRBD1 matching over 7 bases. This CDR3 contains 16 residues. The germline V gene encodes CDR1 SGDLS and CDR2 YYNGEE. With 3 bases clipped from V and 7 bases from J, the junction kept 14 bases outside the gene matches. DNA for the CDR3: TGTGCCAGCAGCGCCGGTACAGGGGTAATAGGGAATACGCAGTATTTT. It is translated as CASSAGTGVIGNTQYF.

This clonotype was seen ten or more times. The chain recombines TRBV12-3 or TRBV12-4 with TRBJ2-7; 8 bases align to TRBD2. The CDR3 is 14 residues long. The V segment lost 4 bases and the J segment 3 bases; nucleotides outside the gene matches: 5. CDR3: CASSSGGSRYEQYF. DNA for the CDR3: TGTGCCAGCAGTTCGGGAGGGTCCCGCTACGAGCAGTACTTC.

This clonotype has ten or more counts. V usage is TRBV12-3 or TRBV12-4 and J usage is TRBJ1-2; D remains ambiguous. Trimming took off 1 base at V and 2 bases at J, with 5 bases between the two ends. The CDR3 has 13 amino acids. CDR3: CASSLDENYGYTF. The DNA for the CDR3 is TGTGCCAGCAGTTTAGACGAGAACTATGGCTACACCTTC.

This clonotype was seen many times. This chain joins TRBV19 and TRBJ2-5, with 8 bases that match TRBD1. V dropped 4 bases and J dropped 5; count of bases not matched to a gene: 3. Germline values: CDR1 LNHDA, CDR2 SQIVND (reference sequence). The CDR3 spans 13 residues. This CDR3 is CASSTDREETQYF. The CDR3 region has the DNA TGTGCCAGTAGTACGGACAGGGAGGAGACCCAGTACTTC. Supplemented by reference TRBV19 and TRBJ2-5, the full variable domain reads DGGITQSPKYLFRKEGQNVTLSCEQNLNHDAMYWYRQDPGQGLRLIYYSQIVNDFQKGDIAEGYSVSREKKESFPLTVTSAQKNPTAFYLCASSTDREETQYFGPGTRLLVL.

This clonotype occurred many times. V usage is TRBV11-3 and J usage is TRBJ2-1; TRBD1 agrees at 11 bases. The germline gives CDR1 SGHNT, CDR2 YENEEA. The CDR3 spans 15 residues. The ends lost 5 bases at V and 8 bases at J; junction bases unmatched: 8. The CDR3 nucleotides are TGTGCCAGCAGCCTCCGGACAGGGGGCATCCATGAGCAGTTCTTC. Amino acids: CASSLRTGGIHEQFF.

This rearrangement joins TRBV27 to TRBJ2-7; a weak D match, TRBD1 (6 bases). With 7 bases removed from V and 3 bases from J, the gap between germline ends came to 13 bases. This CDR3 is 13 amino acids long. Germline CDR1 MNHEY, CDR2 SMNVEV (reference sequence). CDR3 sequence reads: CASKSQGIYEQYF. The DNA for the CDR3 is TGTGCCAGCAAAAGCCAGGGGATCTACGAGCAGTACTTC.

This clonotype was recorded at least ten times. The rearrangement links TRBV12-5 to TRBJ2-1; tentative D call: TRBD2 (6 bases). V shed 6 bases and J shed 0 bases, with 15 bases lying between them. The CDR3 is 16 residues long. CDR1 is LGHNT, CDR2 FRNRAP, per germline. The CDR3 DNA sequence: TGTGCTAGTGGCCTCGGGAGTTTAAGCTCCTACAATGAGCAGTTCTTC. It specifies CASGLGSLSSYNEQFF.